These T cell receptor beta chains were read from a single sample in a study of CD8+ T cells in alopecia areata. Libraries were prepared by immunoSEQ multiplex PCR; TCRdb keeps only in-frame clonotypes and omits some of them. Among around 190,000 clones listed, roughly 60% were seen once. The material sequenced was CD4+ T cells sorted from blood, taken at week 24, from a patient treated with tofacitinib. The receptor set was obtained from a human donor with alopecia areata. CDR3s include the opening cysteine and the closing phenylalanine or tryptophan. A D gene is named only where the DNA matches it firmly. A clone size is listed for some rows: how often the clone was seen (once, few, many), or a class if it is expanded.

CDR3 protein: CSVVDETEAFF; CDR3 DNA: TGCAGCGTTGTGGACGAGACTGAAGCTTTCTTT; D gene: -; clone size: few; V gene: TRBV29-1; J gene: TRBJ1-1
CDR3 protein: CASSGQGMSTEAFF; CDR3 DNA: TGTGCCAGTAGCGGACAGGGGATGAGCACTGAAGCTTTCTTT; D gene: TRBD1; clone size: -; V gene: TRBV19; J gene: TRBJ1-1
CDR3 protein: CASSQQGRGNTGELFF; CDR3 DNA: TGTGCCAGCAGCCAGCAAGGCAGGGGGAACACCGGGGAGCTGTTTTTT; D gene: -; clone size: -; V gene: TRBV9; J gene: TRBJ2-2
CDR3 protein: CASSLGRDRNTEAFF; CDR3 DNA: TGTGCCAGCAGTTTGGGGAGGGATCGGAACACTGAAGCTTTCTTT; D gene: -; clone size: -; V gene: TRBV27; J gene: TRBJ1-1
CDR3 protein: CASSFGGTDTQYF; CDR3 DNA: TGTGCCAGCAGCTTTGGCGGGACAGATACGCAGTATTTT; D gene: -; clone size: -; V gene: TRBV5-6; J gene: TRBJ2-3
CDR3 protein: CASSEGWVQPQHF; CDR3 DNA: TGTGCCAGCAGTGAAGGGTGGGTTCAGCCCCAGCATTTT; D gene: -; clone size: -; V gene: TRBV6-1; J gene: TRBJ1-5
CDR3 protein: CASVLEQGGSPLHF; CDR3 DNA: TGTGCCAGCGTCCTCGAGCAGGGTGGTTCACCCCTCCACTTT; D gene: -; clone size: -; V gene: TRBV2; J gene: TRBJ1-6
CDR3 protein: CSVGAGNQPQHF; CDR3 DNA: TGCAGCGTCGGGGCGGGAAATCAGCCCCAGCATTTT; D gene: -; clone size: -; V gene: TRBV29-1; J gene: TRBJ1-5
CDR3 protein: CASSVLAGGNEQFF; CDR3 DNA: TGCGCCAGCAGCGTACTAGCGGGGGGCAATGAGCAGTTCTTC; D gene: TRBD2; clone size: -; V gene: TRBV5-1; J gene: TRBJ2-1
CDR3 protein: CSATSGRKAEAFF; CDR3 DNA: TGCAGCGCCACTTCTGGACGGAAGGCTGAAGCTTTCTTT; D gene: -; clone size: -; V gene: TRBV29-1; J gene: TRBJ1-1
CDR3 protein: CAWSWDRNTEAFF; CDR3 DNA: TGTGCCTGGAGCTGGGACAGGAACACTGAAGCTTTCTTT; D gene: TRBD1; clone size: -; V gene: TRBV30; J gene: TRBJ1-1
CDR3 protein: CAWSVRVEQFF; CDR3 DNA: TGTGCCTGGAGTGTACGGGTTGAGCAGTTCTTC; D gene: -; clone size: -; V gene: TRBV30; J gene: TRBJ2-1
CDR3 protein: CASTPSGQGNTEAFF; CDR3 DNA: TGTGCCAGCACTCCTTCGGGACAGGGGAACACTGAAGCTTTCTTT; D gene: TRBD1; clone size: -; V gene: TRBV6-5; J gene: TRBJ1-1
CDR3 protein: CASSQDEARSYEQYF; CDR3 DNA: TGCGCCAGCAGCCAAGATGAGGCGCGTTCCTACGAGCAGTACTTC; D gene: -; clone size: -; V gene: TRBV4-1; J gene: TRBJ2-7
CDR3 protein: CASRMVDVTEAFF; CDR3 DNA: TGTGCCAGCCGTATGGTGGATGTCACTGAAGCTTTCTTT; D gene: -; clone size: -; V gene: TRBV6-1; J gene: TRBJ1-1
CDR3 protein: CASSDGGGAQHF; CDR3 DNA: TGCGCCAGCAGCGACGGTGGGGGAGCCCAGCATTTT; D gene: -; clone size: -; V gene: TRBV5-1; J gene: TRBJ1-5
CDR3 protein: CASSPIPGAEKLFF; CDR3 DNA: TGTGCCAGCTCACCAATTCCGGGGGCGGAAAAACTGTTTTTT; D gene: -; clone size: -; V gene: TRBV18; J gene: TRBJ1-4
CDR3 protein: CASSFLRTGKYF; CDR3 DNA: TGTGCCAGCAGCTTTCTACGGACAGGGAAGTACTTC; D gene: TRBD1; clone size: few; V gene: TRBV7-2; J gene: TRBJ2-5
CDR3 protein: CASSYSIAQGNEQYF; CDR3 DNA: TGTGCCAGCAGTTACTCGATAGCACAGGGAAACGAGCAGTACTTC; D gene: -; clone size: -; V gene: TRBV6-6; J gene: TRBJ2-7
CDR3 protein: CASSVDRGSTDTQYF; CDR3 DNA: TGTGCCAGCAGTGTGGACCGGGGGAGCACAGATACGCAGTATTTT; D gene: -; clone size: -; V gene: TRBV25-1; J gene: TRBJ2-3
CDR3 protein: CATSRDRGLNQPQHF; CDR3 DNA: TGTGCCACCAGCAGGGACAGGGGGTTGAATCAGCCCCAGCATTTT; D gene: TRBD1; clone size: -; V gene: TRBV15; J gene: TRBJ1-5
CDR3 protein: CASSHAGGYPQNIQYF; CDR3 DNA: TGTGCCAGCAGCCACGCAGGGGGCTACCCCCAAAACATTCAGTACTTC; D gene: TRBD1; clone size: -; V gene: TRBV7-2; J gene: TRBJ2-4
CDR3 protein: CASGRAGAGSPLHF; CDR3 DNA: TGTGCCAGCGGGAGGGCGGGGGCCGGTTCACCCCTCCACTTT; D gene: -; clone size: -; V gene: TRBV25-1; J gene: TRBJ1-6
CDR3 protein: CASSSPGTGDFDGYTF; CDR3 DNA: TGTGCCAGCAGCTCTCCCGGGACAGGGGATTTCGATGGCTACACCTTC; D gene: TRBD1; clone size: -; V gene: TRBV5-4; J gene: TRBJ1-2
CDR3 protein: CSTGGSRGTSYEQYF; CDR3 DNA: TGCAGCACGGGGGGTTCCCGGGGTACCTCCTACGAGCAGTACTTC; D gene: TRBD2; clone size: -; V gene: TRBV29-1; J gene: TRBJ2-7
CDR3 protein: CASSWGQRGTEAFF; CDR3 DNA: TGCGCCAGCAGCTGGGGACAGCGGGGAACTGAAGCTTTCTTT; D gene: TRBD1; clone size: -; V gene: TRBV4-1; J gene: TRBJ1-1
CDR3 protein: CATSPGDGYTF; CDR3 DNA: TGTGCCACCAGCCCCGGAGATGGCTACACCTTC; D gene: -; clone size: -; V gene: TRBV15; J gene: TRBJ1-2
CDR3 protein: CSVAGQGDGYTF; CDR3 DNA: TGCAGCGTAGCCGGACAGGGAGATGGCTACACCTTC; D gene: TRBD1; clone size: -; V gene: TRBV29-1; J gene: TRBJ1-2
CDR3 protein: CAWSLTSGTDTQYF; CDR3 DNA: TGTGCCTGGAGTTTGACTAGCGGCACAGATACGCAGTATTTT; D gene: TRBD2; clone size: -; V gene: TRBV30; J gene: TRBJ2-3
CDR3 protein: CASSAKDEQFF; CDR3 DNA: TGCGCCAGCAGTGCTAAGGATGAGCAGTTCTTC; D gene: -; clone size: once; V gene: TRBV10-1; J gene: TRBJ2-1
CDR3 protein: CSANDRDTQYF; CDR3 DNA: TGCAGTGCTAACGACCGAGATACGCAGTATTTT; D gene: -; clone size: -; V gene: TRBV20-1; J gene: TRBJ2-3
CDR3 protein: CASSLQGAGANVLTF; CDR3 DNA: TGTGCCAGCAGCTTACAGGGGGCTGGGGCCAACGTCCTGACTTTC; D gene: TRBD1; clone size: -; V gene: TRBV7-2; J gene: TRBJ2-6
CDR3 protein: CAISEPDSRSYEQYF; CDR3 DNA: TGTGCCATCAGTGAGCCGGACAGCCGGTCCTACGAGCAGTACTTC; D gene: -; clone size: few; V gene: TRBV10-3; J gene: TRBJ2-7
CDR3 protein: CAWSQGQGVNIQYF; CDR3 DNA: TGTGCCTGGAGTCAAGGGCAGGGGGTAAACATTCAGTACTTC; D gene: TRBD1; clone size: -; V gene: TRBV30; J gene: TRBJ2-4
CDR3 protein: CASSFKIQGVGFANSPLHF; CDR3 DNA: TGTGCCAGCAGTTTTAAAATCCAGGGAGTAGGTTTCGCTAATTCACCCCTCCACTTT; D gene: -; clone size: -; V gene: TRBV28; J gene: TRBJ1-6
CDR3 protein: CSVARYDTGELFF; CDR3 DNA: TGCAGCGTTGCCAGATATGACACCGGGGAGCTGTTTTTT; D gene: -; clone size: -; V gene: TRBV29-1; J gene: TRBJ2-2
CDR3 protein: CASSYSDGEAFF; CDR3 DNA: TGTGCCAGCAGTTATTCGGACGGTGAAGCTTTCTTT; D gene: -; clone size: -; V gene: TRBV7-9; J gene: TRBJ1-1
CDR3 protein: CASSPMTGNTYEQYF; CDR3 DNA: TGCGCCAGCAGCCCCATGACAGGCAACACCTACGAGCAGTACTTC; D gene: -; clone size: few; V gene: TRBV4-3; J gene: TRBJ2-7
CDR3 protein: CASAPDKLVSGELFF; CDR3 DNA: TGTGCCAGCGCACCTGACAAACTGGTCTCCGGGGAGCTGTTTTTT; D gene: -; clone size: -; V gene: TRBV2; J gene: TRBJ2-2
CDR3 protein: CAWSVKMAGRFGYTF; CDR3 DNA: TGTGCCTGGAGTGTAAAAATGGCAGGTCGGTTCGGCTACACCTTC; D gene: -; clone size: -; V gene: TRBV30; J gene: TRBJ1-2
CDR3 protein: CATKVQGADTQYF; CDR3 DNA: TGTGCCACCAAGGTGCAGGGCGCAGATACGCAGTATTTT; D gene: -; clone size: few; V gene: TRBV7-2; J gene: TRBJ2-3
CDR3 protein: CAWGRAASGANVLTF; CDR3 DNA: TGTGCCTGGGGTCGGGCAGCCTCTGGGGCCAACGTCCTGACTTTC; D gene: -; clone size: -; V gene: TRBV30; J gene: TRBJ2-6
CDR3 protein: CSVALDSSGANVLTF; CDR3 DNA: TGCAGCGTGGCCCTAGACAGCTCTGGGGCCAACGTCCTGACTTTC; D gene: -; clone size: -; V gene: TRBV29-1; J gene: TRBJ2-6
CDR3 protein: CSVAGSGNTIYF; CDR3 DNA: TGCAGCGTTGCCGGCTCTGGAAACACCATATATTTT; D gene: -; clone size: -; V gene: TRBV29-1; J gene: TRBJ1-3
CDR3 protein: CASSRTSGTGRNEKLFF; CDR3 DNA: TGTGCCAGCAGCAGGACCTCCGGGACAGGAAGAAATGAAAAACTGTTTTTT; D gene: TRBD1; clone size: few; V gene: TRBV7-9; J gene: TRBJ1-4
CDR3 protein: CASSLHTASEQYF; CDR3 DNA: TGTGCCAGCAGTTTGCACACGGCGAGCGAGCAGTACTTC; D gene: -; clone size: few; V gene: TRBV6-5; J gene: TRBJ2-7
CDR3 protein: CASTEDRGADTQYF; CDR3 DNA: TGTGCCAGCACTGAGGACAGGGGTGCAGATACGCAGTATTTT; D gene: TRBD1; clone size: -; V gene: TRBV2; J gene: TRBJ2-3
CDR3 protein: CASSDPGQGAYEQYF; CDR3 DNA: TGTGCCAGTAGTGATCCGGGACAGGGGGCCTACGAGCAGTACTTC; D gene: TRBD1; clone size: few; V gene: TRBV19; J gene: TRBJ2-7
CDR3 protein: CAWSVRQTGIYGYTF; CDR3 DNA: TGTGCCTGGAGTGTACGACAGACAGGCATCTATGGCTACACCTTC; D gene: -; clone size: -; V gene: TRBV30; J gene: TRBJ1-2
CDR3 protein: CASSFGEFYGYTF; CDR3 DNA: TGTGCCAGCAGCTTCGGGGAGTTCTATGGCTACACCTTC; D gene: -; clone size: few; V gene: TRBV7-9; J gene: TRBJ1-2
CDR3 protein: CSVRQRTSTDTQYF; CDR3 DNA: TGCAGCGTCCGACAGAGAACTAGCACAGATACGCAGTATTTT; D gene: -; clone size: -; V gene: TRBV29-1; J gene: TRBJ2-3
CDR3 protein: CASSSSRGRNQPQHF; CDR3 DNA: TGTGCCAGCAGTTCGTCCAGGGGTCGCAATCAGCCCCAGCATTTT; D gene: -; clone size: -; V gene: TRBV6-5; J gene: TRBJ1-5
CDR3 protein: CAWKGFTEAFF; CDR3 DNA: TGTGCCTGGAAGGGGTTCACTGAAGCTTTCTTT; D gene: -; clone size: -; V gene: TRBV30; J gene: TRBJ1-1